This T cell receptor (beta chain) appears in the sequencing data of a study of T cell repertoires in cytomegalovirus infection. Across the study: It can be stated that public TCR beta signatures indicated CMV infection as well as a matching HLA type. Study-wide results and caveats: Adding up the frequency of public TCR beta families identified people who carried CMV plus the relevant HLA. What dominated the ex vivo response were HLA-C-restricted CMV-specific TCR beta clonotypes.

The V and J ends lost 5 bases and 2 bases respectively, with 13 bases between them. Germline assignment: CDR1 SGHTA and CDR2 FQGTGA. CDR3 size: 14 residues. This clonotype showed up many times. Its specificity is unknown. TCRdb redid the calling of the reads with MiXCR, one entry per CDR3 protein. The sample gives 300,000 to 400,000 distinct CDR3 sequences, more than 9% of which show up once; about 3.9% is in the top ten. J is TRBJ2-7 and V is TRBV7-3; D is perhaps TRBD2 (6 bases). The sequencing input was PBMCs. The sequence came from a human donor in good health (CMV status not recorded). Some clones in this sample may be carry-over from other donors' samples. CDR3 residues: CASSPQGGTYEQYF. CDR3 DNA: TGTGCCAGCAGCCCGCAAGGCGGGACCTACGAGCAGTACTTC.